This T cell receptor (beta chain) was sequenced during a study of blood T cells in healthy people across ages. This CDR3 has 16 residues. In germline, CDR1 is LNHNV, CDR2 YYDKDF (reference sequence). The trim removed 5 bases at V and 8 bases at J, leaving 13 bases unmatched. The authors ran a second PCR of 7 to 11 cycles using a sample-barcoded 5' primer and a J-beta primer mix. Tagging of each cDNA molecule was performed by a template-switch adaptor with 12 random nucleotides. TCRdb re-called the 5' RACE reads with MiXCR, one entry per CDR3 protein. The sample shows under 2 million distinct CDR3 sequences, approximately 32% of them seen only once. A few counts support this clonotype.

The chain couples TRBV15 to TRBJ1-4; 8 bases map to TRBD1. This clonotype was sampled from a woman in her twenties or thirties in good health. Sequencing was carried out using blood. CDR3 residues: CATSGRETGEEEKLFF. The CDR3 bases are TGTGCCACCAGCGGTAGAGAGACAGGGGAAGAGGAAAAACTGTTTTTT.